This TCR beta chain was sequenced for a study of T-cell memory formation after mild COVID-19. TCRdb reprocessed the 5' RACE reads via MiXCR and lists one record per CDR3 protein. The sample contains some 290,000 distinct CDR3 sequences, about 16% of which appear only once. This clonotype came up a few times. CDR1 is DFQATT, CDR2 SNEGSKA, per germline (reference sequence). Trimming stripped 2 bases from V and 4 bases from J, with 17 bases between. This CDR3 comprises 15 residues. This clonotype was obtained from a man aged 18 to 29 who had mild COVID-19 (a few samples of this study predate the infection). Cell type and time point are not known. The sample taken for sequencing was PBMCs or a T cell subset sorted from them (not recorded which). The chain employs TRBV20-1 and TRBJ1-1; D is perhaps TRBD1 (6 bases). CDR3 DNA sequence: TGCAGTGCTAGAAGGCGGGGGCTGAGCGGCACTGAAGCTTTCTTT. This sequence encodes CSARRRGLSGTEAFF.